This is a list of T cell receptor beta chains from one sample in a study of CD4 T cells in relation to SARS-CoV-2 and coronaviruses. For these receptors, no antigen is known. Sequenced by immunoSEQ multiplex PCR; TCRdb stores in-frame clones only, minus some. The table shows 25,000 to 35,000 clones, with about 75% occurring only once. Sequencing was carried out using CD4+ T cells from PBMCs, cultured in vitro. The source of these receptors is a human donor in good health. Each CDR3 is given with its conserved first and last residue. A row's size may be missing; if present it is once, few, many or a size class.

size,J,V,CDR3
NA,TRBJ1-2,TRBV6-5,CASSDRGRNYGYTF
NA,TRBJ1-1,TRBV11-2,CASSLASHTEAFF
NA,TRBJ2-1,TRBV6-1,CASSEYRRGGHNNEQFF
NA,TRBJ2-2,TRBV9,CASSQTSGVTGELFF
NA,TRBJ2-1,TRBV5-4,CASSRGNNEQFF
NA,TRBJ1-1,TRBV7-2,CASSPQNQYGTEAFF
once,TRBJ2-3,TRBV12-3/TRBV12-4,CASSLPADTQYF
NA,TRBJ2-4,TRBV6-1,CASSEGLARTIQYF
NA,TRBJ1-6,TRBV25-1,CASSPEGTGYTSPLHF
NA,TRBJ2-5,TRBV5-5,CASSLVLQETQYF
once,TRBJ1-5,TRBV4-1,CASSQPGQGARQPQHF
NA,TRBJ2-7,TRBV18,CASSPTTVSTYEQYF
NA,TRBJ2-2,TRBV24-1,CATSDPGAGTGELFF
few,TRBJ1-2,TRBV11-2,CASSKTRTGDGYTF
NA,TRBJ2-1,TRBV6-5,CASRGTYNEQFF
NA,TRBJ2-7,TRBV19,CASSAPGGGSYEQYF
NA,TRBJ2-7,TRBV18,CASSSRTDSYEQYF
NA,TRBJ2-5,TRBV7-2,CASSLGLGYFRETQYF
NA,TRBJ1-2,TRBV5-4,CASSPRRDYGYTF
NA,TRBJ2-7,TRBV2,CASSDPGDRGDEQYF
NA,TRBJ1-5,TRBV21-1,CASSTMGSRNQPQHF
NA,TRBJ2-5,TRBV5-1,CASSFGSTKETQYF
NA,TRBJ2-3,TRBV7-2,CASSLEGTKGDTQYF
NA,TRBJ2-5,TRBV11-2,CASSLEVHRTQETQYF
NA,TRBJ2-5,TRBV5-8,CASSSGTGAGYQETQYF
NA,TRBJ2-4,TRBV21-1,CASSKRAGTERTGAKNIQYF
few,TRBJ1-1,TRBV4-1,CASSQVSVSTEAFF
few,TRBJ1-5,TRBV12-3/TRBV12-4,CASSRNQDQPQHF
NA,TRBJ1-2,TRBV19,CASSIDSGSYGYTF
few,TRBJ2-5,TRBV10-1,CASSEGLQETQYF
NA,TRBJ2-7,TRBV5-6,CASSFLSERVRQYF
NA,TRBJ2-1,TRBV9,CASSVGSSYNEQFF
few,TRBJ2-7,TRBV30,CAWSDSYEQYF
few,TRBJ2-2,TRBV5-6,CASSRDRGTGELFF
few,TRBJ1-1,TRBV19,CASSVTGVNTEAFF
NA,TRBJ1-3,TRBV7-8,CASSLSGNTIYF
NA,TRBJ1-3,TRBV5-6,CASSSPGTGSSGNTIYF
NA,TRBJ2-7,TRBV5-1,CASSWTTGYEQYF
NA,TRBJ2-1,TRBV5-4,CASSFAQNNEQFF
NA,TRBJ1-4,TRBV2,CASSPGFPEKLFF
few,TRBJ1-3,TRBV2,CASRDSGGPGNTIYF
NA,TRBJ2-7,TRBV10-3,CAIRVRDRASEQYF
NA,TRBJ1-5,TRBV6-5,CASSYSGTGNQPQHF
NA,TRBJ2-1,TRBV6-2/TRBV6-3,CASSYGDSSYNEQFF
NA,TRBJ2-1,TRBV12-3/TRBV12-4,CASSALDEQFF
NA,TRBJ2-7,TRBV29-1,CSVTGTDTYEQYF
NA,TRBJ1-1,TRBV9,CASSVAGTTEAFF